The 25 T cell receptor beta chains below all came from one sample that was sequenced in a study of OX40 agonist ivuxolimab in advanced cancers. Clones were read by immunoSEQ multiplex PCR, and TCRdb kept only the in-frame ones, dropping some. The sample lists 45,000 or so clones, 85% to 90% occurring once. Sequencing used CD4+ or CD8+ T cells sorted from blood, obtained in a trial of the OX40 agonist ivuxolimab. The receptors come from an adult with an advanced solid tumor such as melanoma, head and neck, liver or kidney cancer.

J is TRBJ2-3 and V is TRBV6-6; 15 bases agree with TRBD2. The CDR3 is 16 amino acids. V lost 7 bases to trimming and J lost 4 bases; unmatched junction nucleotides: 6. Germline CDR1 is MNHNY and CDR2 is SVGAGI (reference sequence). CDR3 in DNA: TGTGCCAGCACTTCCGGACTAGCGGGAGGGCCAGATACGCAGTATTTT. As protein: CASTSGLAGGPDTQYF.

V gene TRBV5-5 combines with J gene TRBJ2-3, with D possibly TRBD2 on 6 matching bases. CDR3 length: 17 amino acids. V was shortened by 4 bases and J by 3 bases, with 21 bases between the two germline ends. From germline, CDR1 is SGHKS and CDR2 YYEKEE (reference sequence). The CDR3, as DNA: TGTGCCAGCAGCCTAGGGCCTAGGGGAGGTACTACAGATACGCAGTATTTT. It codes for CASSLGPRGGTTDTQYF.

The rearrangement links TRBV15 to TRBJ1-5, with TRBD1 matching 8 bases. The germline V gene encodes CDR1 LNHNV and CDR2 YYDKDF (reference sequence). The V segment lost 4 bases and the J segment 1 base; nucleotides outside the gene matches: 6. CDR3 length equals 16 residues. CDR3 region: CATSKDRGESNQPQHF. In DNA, the CDR3 is TGTGCCACCAGCAAAGACAGGGGTGAAAGCAATCAGCCCCAGCATTTT. Full variable domain (missing parts from reference TRBV15 and TRBJ1-5): DAMVIQNPRYQVTQFGKPVTLSCSQTLNHNVMYWYQQKSSQAPKLLFHYYDKDFNNEADTPDNFQSRRPNTSFCFLDIRSPGLGDTAMYLCATSKDRGESNQPQHFGDGTRLSIL.

The chain uses TRBV18 and TRBJ2-1, with a tentative D call TRBD1 (6 bases). The germline CDR1 and CDR2 sequences are KGHSH and LQKENI. The V end was cut by 3 bases, the J end by 6 bases, with 12 bases between. CDR3 length: 14 amino acids. The CDR3 DNA reads TGTGCCAGCTCACCGATGCTAGGGGGCAATGAGCAGTTCTTC. Amino acids: CASSPMLGGNEQFF.

The rearrangement links TRBV29-1 to TRBJ2-1; D call uncertain. Trimming removed 2 bases from V and 4 bases from J, with 18 bases in between. The CDR3 runs to 16 residues. Germline lookup yields CDR1 SQVTM and CDR2 ANQGSEA. The CDR3 region has the DNA TGCAGCGTTGAAAGTCCCGGGTCCGGGTTATACAATGAGCAGTTCTTC. It yields the protein CSVESPGSGLYNEQFF.

The V gene is TRBV5-1, the J gene TRBJ2-3; 9 nucleotides line up with TRBD1. This CDR3 has 15 residues. From germline, CDR1 is SGHRS and CDR2 YFSETQ. With V trimmed by 3 bases and J by 3 bases, 5 bases remained unmatched. The CDR3 sequence: CASSSGQGETDTQYF. CDR3 nucleotide sequence: TGCGCCAGCAGCTCGGGACAGGGAGAGACAGATACGCAGTATTTT.

J is TRBJ2-1 and V is TRBV7-3; TRBD2 matches at 7 bases. Germline V CDR1 and CDR2: SGHTA, FQGTGA. The CDR3 covers 15 residues. Trimming cost V 5 bases and J 2 bases; bases outside gene matches: 6. CDR3 region: CASSPGGVPYNEQFF. CDR3 nucleotides: TGTGCCAGCAGCCCTGGGGGGGTGCCCTACAATGAGCAGTTCTTC.

The DNA for the CDR3 is TGCGCCAGCAGCTTGGCCCCGGGGGGGTTGAGTGAAGCTTTCTTT. Its translation: CASSLAPGGLSEAFF. The chain carries TRBV5-1 and TRBJ1-1, with D perhaps matching TRBD1 (5 bases). V was clipped by 0 bases and J by 7 bases, with 16 bases between them. The CDR3 has 15 residues. The germline V gene has CDR1 SGHRS and CDR2 YFSETQ.

This clone appeared once. V usage is TRBV14 and J usage is TRBJ2-7, with TRBD1 matching 9 bases. There are 16 residues in the CDR3. The V gene's germline CDR1 is SGHDN and CDR2 FVKESK. After removal of 5 bases from V and 7 bases from J, the junction contained 15 bases not matched to a gene. CDR3 amino acids: CASSVFPGQGAGEQYF. The CDR3, as DNA: TGTGCCAGCAGCGTCTTCCCGGGACAGGGCGCGGGGGAGCAGTACTTC.

The chain joins TRBV5-6 to TRBJ2-7, with 7 bases matching TRBD2. Losses at the gene ends were 7 bases for V and 2 bases for J; bases not matched to a gene: 6. CDR1 SGHDT and CDR2 YYEEEE come from the germline V gene. The CDR3 has 13 amino acids. CDR3 sequence: CASSREFPYEQYF. In DNA form, the CDR3 reads TGTGCCAGCTCGCGGGAGTTTCCCTACGAGCAGTACTTC.

This chain joins TRBV5-5 and TRBJ2-5; 7 nucleotides agree with TRBD1. Germline V gene lookup returns CDR1 SGHKS and CDR2 YYEKEE (reference sequence). The CDR3 has 15 residues. V gave up 1 base and J gave up 4 bases; unmatched junction bases: 7. CDR3 sequence reads: CASSLSRGRGETQYF. CDR3 nucleotide sequence: TGTGCCAGCAGCTTGTCAAGGGGGCGCGGAGAGACCCAGTACTTC. The full variable domain, completed using reference TRBV5-5 and TRBJ2-5, is DAGVTQSPTHLIKTRGQQVTLRCSPISGHKSVSWYQQVLGQGPQFIFQYYEKEERGRGNFPDRFSARQFPNYSSELNVNALLLGDSALYLCASSLSRGRGETQYFGPGTRLLVL.

V usage is TRBV2 and J usage is TRBJ2-7; tentatively, D is TRBD1 (6 bases). The germline V gene has CDR1 SNHLY and CDR2 FYNNEI. The V and J ends lost 4 bases and 4 bases respectively, with 11 bases between them. The CDR3 runs 13 residues. The CDR3 DNA reads as TGTGCCAGCAGTGTAGGACAGCCTTACGAGCAGTACTTC. Its protein is CASSVGQPYEQYF.

J is TRBJ2-5 and V is TRBV5-6; D tentatively reads TRBD1 or TRBD2 (6 bases each). Germline V CDR1 and CDR2: SGHDT, YYEEEE. Trimming took 2 bases from V and 4 from J, leaving 9 bases between them. The CDR3 spans 13 residues. DNA for the CDR3: TGTGCCAGCAGCTTTAAGGGGGGAGAGACCCAGTACTTC. This sequence encodes CASSFKGGETQYF.

The CDR3 DNA reads TGCAGCGTTGTCACAGGGGCAGAGACCCAGTACTTC. Residues: CSVVTGAETQYF. V usage is TRBV29-1 and J usage is TRBJ2-5; 7 bases agree with TRBD1. The germline CDR1 and CDR2 sequences are SQVTM and ANQGSEA. The CDR3 covers 12 residues. Trimming removed 4 bases from V and 4 bases from J; junction bases left unmatched: 3.

The chain combines TRBV13 with TRBJ2-7, with D maybe TRBD1 (5 bases). Germline CDR1 is PRHDT and CDR2 is FYEKMQ (reference sequence). The ends were cut back, 4 bases at V and 0 bases at J, with 13 bases in the middle. CDR3 size: 15 residues. This CDR3 is CASSSKGASSYEQYF. As DNA, the CDR3 is TGTGCCAGCAGCTCCAAAGGGGCGAGCTCCTACGAGCAGTACTTC.

This clone was detected only once. DNA for the CDR3: TGTGCCAGCAGTGGAGGACAGGGCCCCTACAATGAGCAGTTCTTC. It encodes CASSGGQGPYNEQFF. The V call is TRBV6-1, the J call TRBJ2-1; 8 positions match TRBD1. J gave up 2 bases and V 4 bases, and 4 bases lay outside the gene matches. Germline V CDR1 and CDR2: MNHNS, SASEGT. The CDR3 sequence is 15 residues long.

V and J are TRBV11-2 and TRBJ1-2; 7 bases fit TRBD1. Trimming at V came to 5 bases and at J to 8 bases, leaving 8 bases not matched to a gene. The germline V gene has CDR1 SGHAT and CDR2 FQNNGV. The CDR3 runs 13 residues. CDR3 in DNA: TGTGCCAGCAGCGATCAACAGGGGTTGGGCTACACCTTC. Translated, it gives CASSDQQGLGYTF.

The V gene is TRBV7-9, the J gene TRBJ2-3; D remains ambiguous. The CDR3 is made up of 13 amino acids. Germline V lookup: CDR1 SEHNR, CDR2 FQNEAQ (reference sequence). V was clipped by 1 base and J by 3 bases, with 5 bases between them. The CDR3 DNA follows: TGTGCCAGCAGCTTAGTGGGGACAGATACGCAGTATTTT. Residues: CASSLVGTDTQYF.

The V gene is TRBV28, the J gene TRBJ2-3; TRBD1 is a possible D gene (6 bases). CDR1 MDHEN and CDR2 SYDVKM come from the germline V gene. Trimming removed 5 bases at V and 3 bases at J, with 18 bases between. The CDR3 loop spans 16 amino acids. The CDR3 DNA sequence: TGTGCCAGCAGTCGCCTTACCAACAGGGAAACAGATACGCAGTATTTT. Protein sequence: CASSRLTNRETDTQYF.

The chain combines TRBV28 with TRBJ2-6, with D perhaps matching TRBD2 (5 bases). Germline-derived CDR1 and CDR2 are MDHEN and SYDVKM. This CDR3 has 15 amino acids. Trimming removed 3 bases at V and 4 bases at J, with 10 bases between. The CDR3 bases are TGTGCCAGCAGTTTTCGGGGAGCAGGGGCCAACGTCCTGACTTTC. This sequence encodes CASSFRGAGANVLTF.

V gene TRBV2 combines with J gene TRBJ1-3; D uncertain. Germline values: CDR1 SNHLY, CDR2 FYNNEI. V dropped 5 bases and J dropped 3 bases, with 8 bases sitting between them. The CDR3 loop spans 13 amino acids. Written as DNA, the CDR3 is TGTGCCAGCAGTCCGACACTTGGAAACACCATATATTTT. Translated: CASSPTLGNTIYF. The full variable domain, completed using reference TRBV2 and TRBJ1-3, is EPEVTQTPSHQVTQMGQEVILRCVPISNHLYFYWYRQILGQKVEFLVSFYNNEISEKSEIFDDQFSVERPDGSNFTLKIRSTKLEDSAMYFCASSPTLGNTIYFGEGSWLTVV.

The V gene is TRBV27, the J gene TRBJ1-1; tentative D call: TRBD1 (6 bases). CDR1 MNHEY and CDR2 SMNVEV come from the germline V gene (reference sequence). V lost 8 bases and J lost 13, with 20 bases in between. This CDR3 has 12 amino acids. In nucleotides, the CDR3 is TGTGCCAGCGGCCCTGGGGGCCAGGTAGGTTTCTTT. It specifies CASGPGGQVGFF.

The genes are TRBV9 and TRBJ1-3; the D is unclear. The CDR3 loop spans 15 amino acids. Deletions cut 0 bases from V and 0 bases from J, with 7 bases between. CDR1 is SGDLS and CDR2 is YYNGEE in the germline V gene. The CDR3 nucleotides read TGTGCCAGCAGCGTAGCGCCAGCCTCTGGAAACACCATATATTTT. Its protein is CASSVAPASGNTIYF.

This sequence joins TRBV7-2 and TRBJ1-1; D not resolved. CDR1 and CDR2 (germline): SGHTA, FQGNSA. This CDR3 is 14 amino acids long. V was clipped by 3 bases and J by 1 base, with 9 bases between them. The CDR3: CASSFGSANTEAFF. The CDR3 DNA sequence: TGTGCCAGCAGCTTTGGGTCGGCGAACACTGAAGCTTTCTTT.

Only one count was recorded for this clone. V is TRBV7-6 and J is TRBJ1-4; 10 nucleotides agree with TRBD1. CDR1 SGHVS and CDR2 FNYEAQ come from the germline V gene. The CDR3 sequence is 15 residues long. With V trimmed by 2 bases and J by 8 bases, 5 bases remained unmatched. In nucleotides, the CDR3 is TGTGCCAGCAGCTTATTCGGGACAGGGGAGGAAAAACTGTTTTTT. This translates into CASSLFGTGEEKLFF.